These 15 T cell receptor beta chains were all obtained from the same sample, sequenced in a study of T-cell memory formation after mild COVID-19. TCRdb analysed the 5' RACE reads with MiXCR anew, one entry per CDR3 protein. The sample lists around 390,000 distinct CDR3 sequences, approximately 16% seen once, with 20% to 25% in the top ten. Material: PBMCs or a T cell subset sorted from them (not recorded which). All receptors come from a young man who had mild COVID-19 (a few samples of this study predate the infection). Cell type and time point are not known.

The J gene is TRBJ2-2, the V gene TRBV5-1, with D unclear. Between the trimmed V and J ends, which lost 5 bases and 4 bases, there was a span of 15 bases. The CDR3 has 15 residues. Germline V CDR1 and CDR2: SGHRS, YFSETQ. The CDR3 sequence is CASRYFGLVTGELFF. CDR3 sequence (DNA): TGCGCCAGCAGATACTTCGGATTGGTCACCGGGGAGCTGTTTTTT.

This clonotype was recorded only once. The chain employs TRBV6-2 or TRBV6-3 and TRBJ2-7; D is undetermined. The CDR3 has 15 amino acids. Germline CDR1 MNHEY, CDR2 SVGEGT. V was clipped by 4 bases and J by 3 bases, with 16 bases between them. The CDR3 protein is CASSFWVSKHYEQYF. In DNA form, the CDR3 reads TGTGCCAGCAGTTTTTGGGTGTCGAAACACTACGAGCAGTACTTC.

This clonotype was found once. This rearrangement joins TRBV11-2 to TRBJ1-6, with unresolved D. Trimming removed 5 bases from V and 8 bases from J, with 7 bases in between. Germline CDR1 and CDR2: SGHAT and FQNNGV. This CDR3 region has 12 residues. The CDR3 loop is CASSHSDSPLHF. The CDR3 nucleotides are TGTGCCAGCAGCCACAGTGATTCACCCCTCCACTTT.

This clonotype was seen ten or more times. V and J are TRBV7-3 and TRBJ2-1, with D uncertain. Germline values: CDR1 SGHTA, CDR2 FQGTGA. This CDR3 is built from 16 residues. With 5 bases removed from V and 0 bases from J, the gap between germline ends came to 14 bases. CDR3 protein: CASSPEKGGSYNEQFF. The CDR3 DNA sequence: TGTGCCAGCAGCCCTGAAAAGGGTGGCTCCTACAATGAGCAGTTCTTC.

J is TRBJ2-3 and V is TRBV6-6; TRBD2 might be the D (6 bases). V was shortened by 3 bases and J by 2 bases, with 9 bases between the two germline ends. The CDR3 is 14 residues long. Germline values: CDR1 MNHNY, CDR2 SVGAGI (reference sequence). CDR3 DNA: TGTGCCAGCAGTTATGGGGGGTACACAGATACGCAGTATTTT. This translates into CASSYGGYTDTQYF.

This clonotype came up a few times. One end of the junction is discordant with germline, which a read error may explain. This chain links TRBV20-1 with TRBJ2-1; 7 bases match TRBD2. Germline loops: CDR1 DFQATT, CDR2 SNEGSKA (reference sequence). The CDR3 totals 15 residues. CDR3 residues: CSARERGRSYNEQFF. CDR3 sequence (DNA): TGCAGTGCAAGAGAGCGGGGTAGGTCCTACAATGAGCAGTTCTTC.

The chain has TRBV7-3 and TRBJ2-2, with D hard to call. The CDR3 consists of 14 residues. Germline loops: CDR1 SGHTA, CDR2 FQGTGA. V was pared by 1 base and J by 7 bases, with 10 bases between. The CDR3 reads CASSLKAWVGELFF. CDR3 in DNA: TGTGCCAGCAGCTTAAAGGCCTGGGTCGGGGAGCTGTTTTTT.

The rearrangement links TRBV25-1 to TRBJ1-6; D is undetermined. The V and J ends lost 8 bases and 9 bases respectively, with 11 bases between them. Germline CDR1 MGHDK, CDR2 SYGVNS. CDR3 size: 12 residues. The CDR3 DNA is TGTGCCAGCGGAGGGATGGGTTCACCCCTCCACTTT. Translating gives CASGGMGSPLHF.

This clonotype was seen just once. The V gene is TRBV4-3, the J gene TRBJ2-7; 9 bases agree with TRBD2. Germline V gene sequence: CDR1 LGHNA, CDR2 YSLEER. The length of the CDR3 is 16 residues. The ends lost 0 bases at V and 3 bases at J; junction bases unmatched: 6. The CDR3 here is CASSQDWASGDYEQYF. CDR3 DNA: TGCGCCAGCAGCCAAGATTGGGCTAGCGGGGACTACGAGCAGTACTTC.

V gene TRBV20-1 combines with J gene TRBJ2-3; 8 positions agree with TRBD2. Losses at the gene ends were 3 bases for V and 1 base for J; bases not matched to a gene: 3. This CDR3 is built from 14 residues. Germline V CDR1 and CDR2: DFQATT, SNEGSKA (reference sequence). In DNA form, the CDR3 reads TGCAGTGCTAGGGCGACTAGCGGCACAGATACGCAGTATTTT. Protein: CSARATSGTDTQYF.

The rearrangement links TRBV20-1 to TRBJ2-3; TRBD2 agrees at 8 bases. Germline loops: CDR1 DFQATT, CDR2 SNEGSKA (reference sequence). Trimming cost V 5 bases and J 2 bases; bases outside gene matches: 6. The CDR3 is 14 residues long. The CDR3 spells CSASLAGPTDTQYF. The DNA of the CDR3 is TGCAGTGCTTCCTTAGCGGGGCCCACAGATACGCAGTATTTT.

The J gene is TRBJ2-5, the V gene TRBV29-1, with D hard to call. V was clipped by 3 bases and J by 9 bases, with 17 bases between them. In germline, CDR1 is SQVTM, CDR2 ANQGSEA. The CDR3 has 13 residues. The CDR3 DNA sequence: TGCAGCGTTGACCTCGAAGGTGTCCGGGCCCAGTACTTC. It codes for CSVDLEGVRAQYF. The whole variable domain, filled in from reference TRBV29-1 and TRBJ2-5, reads SAVISQKPSRDICQRGTSLTIQCQVDSQVTMMFWYRQQPGQSLTLIATANQGSEATYESGFVIDKFPISRPNLTFSTLTVSNMSPEDSSIYLCSVDLEGVRAQYFGPGTRLLVL.

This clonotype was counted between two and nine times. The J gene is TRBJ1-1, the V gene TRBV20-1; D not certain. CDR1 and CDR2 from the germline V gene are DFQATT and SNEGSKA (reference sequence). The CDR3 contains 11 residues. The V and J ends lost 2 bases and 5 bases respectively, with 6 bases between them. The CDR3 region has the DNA TGCAGTGCTAGAAGAACAACTGAAGCTTTCTTT. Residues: CSARRTTEAFF.

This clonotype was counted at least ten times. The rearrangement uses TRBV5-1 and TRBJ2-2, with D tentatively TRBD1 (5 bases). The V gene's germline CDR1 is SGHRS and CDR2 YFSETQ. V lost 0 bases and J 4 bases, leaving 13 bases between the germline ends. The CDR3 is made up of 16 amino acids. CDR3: CASSLAGWGGTGELFF. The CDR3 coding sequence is TGCGCCAGCAGCTTGGCCGGCTGGGGCGGCACCGGGGAGCTGTTTTTT. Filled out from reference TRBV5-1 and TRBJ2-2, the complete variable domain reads KAGVTQTPRYLIKTRGQQVTLSCSPISGHRSVSWYQQTPGQGLQFLFEYFSETQRNKGNFPGRFSGRQFSNSRSEMNVSTLELGDSALYLCASSLAGWGGTGELFFGEGSRLTVL.

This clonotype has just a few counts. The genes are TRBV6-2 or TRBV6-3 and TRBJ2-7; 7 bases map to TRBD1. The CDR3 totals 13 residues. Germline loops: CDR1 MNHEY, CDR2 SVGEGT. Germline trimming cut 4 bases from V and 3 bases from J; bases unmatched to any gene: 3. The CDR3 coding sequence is TGTGCCAGCAGTTCGGGACAGCGCTACGAGCAGTACGTC. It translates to CASSSGQRYEQYV.